These 30 T cell receptor beta chains were all obtained from the same sample, sequenced in a study of cytomegalovirus exposure and HLA in healthy donors (dated by TCRdb to between 2016 and 2019). The library was obtained by the immunoSEQ multiplex PCR assay. A mixture of 60 forward primers for TCR Vbeta segments and 13 reverse primers for TCR Jbeta segments was used in the multiplex PCR. The immuneACCESS repertoire file appears here via TCRdb, limited to in-frame rearrangements. These files lack a portion of the clones; in checked studies, under half of the deficit traces to unresolved V genes, and the cause of the others is not known. This sample comprises fewer than 80,000 clones, roughly 74% of them detected only once. Clones ranked in the top ten supply more than 9.5% of the sample. The material sequenced was PBMCs. The receptors shown here come from a woman aged 55-69 years in good health and CMV-seropositive.

This chain connects TRBV9 to TRBJ1-1, with a possible D match to TRBD1 (5 bases). Germline V gene lookup returns CDR1 SGDLS and CDR2 YYNGEE. V lost 2 bases to trimming and J lost 0 bases, with 11 bases between them. This CDR3 has 15 residues. CDR3 in DNA: TGTGCCAGCAGCGTTGACAGTTCCATGAACACTGAAGCTTTCTTT. Its translation: CASSVDSSMNTEAFF. The whole variable domain, filled in from reference TRBV9 and TRBJ1-1, reads DSGVTQTPKHLITATGQRVTLRCSPRSGDLSVYWYQQSLDQGLQFLIQYYNGEERAKGNILERFSAQQFPDLHSELNLSSLELGDSALYFCASSVDSSMNTEAFFGQGTRLTVV.

The gene calls are TRBV15 and TRBJ2-1, with a tentative D call TRBD2 (6 bases). Germline V gives CDR1 LNHNV, CDR2 YYDKDF (reference sequence). This CDR3 spans 12 amino acids. The germline V and J ends were trimmed by 6 bases and 6 bases, with 9 bases remaining between them. As DNA, the CDR3 is TGTGCCACCAGTAGGAGGGGCAATGAGCAGTTCTTC. This codes for CATSRRGNEQFF.

The chain combines TRBV7-6 with TRBJ1-1; D is ambiguous. The germline V gene encodes CDR1 SGHVS and CDR2 FNYEAQ. This CDR3 has 15 amino acids. The V and J ends lost 5 bases and 1 base respectively, with 14 bases between them. The DNA for the CDR3 is TGTGCCAGCAGCCTTACCGGAGTTAGGAACACTGAAGCTTTCTTT. Translation gives CASSLTGVRNTEAFF. The full variable domain, completed using reference TRBV7-6 and TRBJ1-1, is GAGVSQSPRYKVTKRGQDVALRCDPISGHVSLYWYRQALGQGPEFLTYFNYEAQQDKSGLPNDRFSAERPEGSISTLTIQRTEQRDSAMYRCASSLTGVRNTEAFFGQGTRLTVV.

V gene TRBV29-1 combines with J gene TRBJ1-2; TRBD1 agrees at 7 bases. Looked up from germline, CDR1 is SQVTM and CDR2 is ANQGSEA. The CDR3 has 14 amino acids. The trim removed 6 bases at V and 3 bases at J, leaving 10 bases unmatched. The CDR3, as DNA: TGCAGCGTCCCTAGGACAGGTGGTCACTATGGCTACACCTTC. Encoded protein: CSVPRTGGHYGYTF.

This chain uses TRBV7-2 with TRBJ1-5, with TRBD1 identical over 7 bases. This CDR3 contains 15 residues. V was clipped by 5 bases and J by 9 bases; unmatched bases: 13. The germline CDR1 and CDR2 sequences are SGHTA and FQGNSA. The CDR3 region is CASSLEPGQSRPQHF. The CDR3 DNA sequence: TGTGCCAGCAGCCTGGAACCGGGACAGTCTAGGCCCCAGCATTTT.

This chain connects TRBV18 to TRBJ2-7; D may be TRBD1 (5 bases). V was shortened by 2 bases and J by 5 bases, with 13 bases between the two germline ends. CDR1 and CDR2 from the germline V gene are KGHSH and LQKENI. The CDR3 is 14 residues long. This CDR3 reads CASSPKTDTHEQYF. For the CDR3, the DNA is TGTGCCAGCTCACCAAAGACAGATACCCACGAGCAGTACTTC.

The chain employs TRBV27 and TRBJ1-2; 7 nucleotides line up with TRBD1. Trimming at V came to 5 bases and at J to 4 bases, leaving 10 bases not matched to a gene. From germline, CDR1 is MNHEY and CDR2 SMNVEV (reference sequence). This CDR3 contains 15 residues. Here the CDR3 reads CASSLTTGTAYGYTF. The CDR3 DNA reads TGTGCCAGCAGTCTTACGACCGGGACAGCCTATGGCTACACCTTC.

The chain carries TRBV7-2 and TRBJ1-1; no definite D call. The CDR3 runs 13 residues. The germline CDR1 and CDR2 sequences are SGHTA and FQGNSA. The V and J ends lost 6 bases and 5 bases respectively, with 13 bases between them. This CDR3 is CASRYTSGTEAFF. In DNA, the CDR3 is TGTGCCAGCAGGTACACATCGGGGACTGAAGCTTTCTTT.

This clone is a singleton in its sample. The chain uses TRBV7-3 and TRBJ2-1; 9 bases map to TRBD1. Trimming took 5 bases from V and 6 from J; bases not matched to a gene: 11. The CDR3 contains 16 residues. Germline loops: CDR1 SGHTA, CDR2 FQGTGA. In nucleotides, the CDR3 is TGTGCCAGCAGCCAAAGGGGGGACAGGGTTCCCAATGAGCAGTTCTTC. Its translation is CASSQRGDRVPNEQFF.

V is TRBV7-6 and J is TRBJ1-5, with D perhaps matching TRBD1 (5 bases). Germline V gene data show CDR1 as SGHVS and CDR2 as FNYEAQ. With 5 bases removed from V and 1 base from J, the gap between germline ends came to 9 bases. The CDR3 contains 14 residues. The CDR3 nucleotides are TGTGCCAGCAGCCCGGGACTGAGCAATCAGCCCCAGCATTTT. It specifies CASSPGLSNQPQHF.

This clone was counted between two and nine times. The CDR3: CASSSGGNTIYF. The CDR3 nucleotides are TGTGCCAGCAGCTCAGGGGGAAACACCATATATTTT. The rearrangement uses TRBV7-9 and TRBJ1-3; TRBD1 might be the D (5 bases). The CDR3 is 12 residues long. Trimming stripped 4 bases from V and 4 bases from J, with 5 bases between. Germline-derived CDR1 and CDR2 are SEHNR and FQNEAQ (reference sequence).

In its sample, this clone was seen a few times. This sequence joins TRBV5-1 and TRBJ1-2; 7 bases match TRBD1. The trim removed 0 bases at V and 6 bases at J, leaving 2 bases unmatched. The CDR3 has 13 residues. Germline CDR1 reads SGHRS; CDR2 reads YFSETQ. The CDR3 DNA follows: TGCGCCAGCAGCTTGGACAGGGGAAATGGCTACACCTTC. Protein: CASSLDRGNGYTF. The variable domain in full, completed from reference TRBV5-1 and TRBJ1-2, reads KAGVTQTPRYLIKTRGQQVTLSCSPISGHRSVSWYQQTPGQGLQFLFEYFSETQRNKGNFPGRFSGRQFSNSRSEMNVSTLELGDSALYLCASSLDRGNGYTFGSGTRLTVV.

The chain combines TRBV4-1 with TRBJ2-7; 12 positions match TRBD2. V gave up 4 bases and J gave up 6 bases; unmatched junction bases: 4. CDR3 size: 14 residues. Germline CDR1 MGHRA, CDR2 YSYEKL. CDR3 loop: CASSPGLAGLEQYF. The CDR3 bases are TGCGCCAGCAGCCCCGGACTAGCGGGGCTCGAGCAGTACTTC.

The chain employs TRBV6-1 and TRBJ2-1, with TRBD2 identical over 8 bases. The CDR3 sequence is 16 residues long. With V trimmed by 4 bases and J by 0 bases, 5 bases remained unmatched. CDR1 is MNHNS, CDR2 SASEGT, per germline. The CDR3 sequence: CASSAHSGGSYNEQFF. In DNA form, the CDR3 reads TGTGCCAGCAGTGCCCACAGCGGGGGCTCCTACAATGAGCAGTTCTTC.

The chain uses TRBV5-1 and TRBJ1-4; 8 positions match TRBD1. The CDR3 runs 15 residues. Trimming cost V 3 bases and J 0 bases; bases outside gene matches: 1. Germline V CDR1 and CDR2: SGHRS, YFSETQ. The CDR3 coding sequence is TGCGCCAGCAGCTCGACAGGGGCAACTAATGAAAAACTGTTTTTT. Translation: CASSSTGATNEKLFF.

The CDR3: CASSLEWYGSGNTIYF. The CDR3 nucleotides read TGTGCCAGCAGCTTAGAGTGGTACGGCTCTGGAAACACCATATATTTT. The J gene is TRBJ1-3, the V gene TRBV7-9; no reliable D call. In germline, CDR1 is SEHNR, CDR2 FQNEAQ (reference sequence). This CDR3 has 16 residues. Trimming took 1 base from V and 0 from J, leaving 10 bases between them.

A few counts support this clone. The CDR3 sequence: CASSYATGGNYGYTF. The CDR3 DNA follows: TGTGCCAGCAGTTACGCGACAGGGGGCAACTATGGCTACACCTTC. V usage is TRBV6-5 and J usage is TRBJ1-2; 10 bases are shared with TRBD1. Per germline, CDR1 MNHEY and CDR2 SVGAGI. The trim removed 2 bases at V and 2 bases at J, leaving 2 bases unmatched. The length of the CDR3 is 15 residues.

This chain uses TRBV30 with TRBJ1-1; no firm D call. The CDR3 totals 11 residues. Germline V gene data show CDR1 as GTSNPN and CDR2 as SVGIG (reference sequence). The V end was cut by 2 bases, the J end by 6 bases, with 7 bases between. The CDR3 spells CAWSSTAEAFF. As DNA, the CDR3 is TGTGCCTGGAGTAGCACAGCTGAAGCTTTCTTT.

The chain is built from TRBV18 and TRBJ1-1; D not certain. The germline V gene has CDR1 KGHSH and CDR2 LQKENI. Trimming stripped 4 bases from V and 1 base from J, with 4 bases between. This CDR3 comprises 12 residues. The CDR3 bases are TGTGCCAGCTCACAACAGAACACTGAAGCTTTCTTT. Protein sequence: CASSQQNTEAFF.

The chain joins TRBV7-8 to TRBJ1-1, with D possibly TRBD1 on 5 matching bases. Trimming left V 1 base short and J 2 bases short, with 11 bases between. Germline values: CDR1 SGHVS, CDR2 FQNEAQ. The CDR3 is made up of 15 amino acids. Here the CDR3 DNA reads TGTGCCAGCAGCTTAGGGGTAGGGGTTAACACTGAAGCTTTCTTT. Translated: CASSLGVGVNTEAFF.

V usage is TRBV19 and J usage is TRBJ2-1; tentatively, D is TRBD2 (5 bases). Germline lookup yields CDR1 LNHDA and CDR2 SQIVND (reference sequence). The CDR3 covers 15 residues. The V gene lost 3 bases and the J gene lost 3 bases, with 12 bases spanning the gap. The CDR3 coding sequence is TGTGCCAGTAGTATTGAGGCTAGCCTCTACAATGAGCAGTTCTTC. Protein product: CASSIEASLYNEQFF.

The chain has TRBV29-1 and TRBJ1-2, with D possibly being TRBD1 (5 bases). The germline gives CDR1 SQVTM, CDR2 ANQGSEA. With 7 bases removed from V and 0 bases from J, the gap between germline ends came to 12 bases. The CDR3 is made up of 13 amino acids. CDR3 DNA sequence: TGCAGCGACCGTGGACACCCTAACTATGGCTACACCTTC. Protein: CSDRGHPNYGYTF.

The gene calls are TRBV18 and TRBJ2-3, with D possibly TRBD1 on 6 matching bases. The germline CDR1 and CDR2 sequences are KGHSH and LQKENI. V lost 8 bases to trimming and J lost 1 base, with 19 bases between them. This CDR3 region has 16 residues. CDR3 DNA sequence: TGTGCCAGCACTGGATTACAGGGTAGGGGCACAGATACGCAGTATTTT. This gives the protein CASTGLQGRGTDTQYF.

The rearrangement joins TRBV13 to TRBJ1-2, with D unclear. Germline V gives CDR1 PRHDT, CDR2 FYEKMQ (reference sequence). V lost 6 bases, J lost 7 bases, and 12 bases lay in between. CDR3 length equals 12 residues. The chain's CDR3 is CASRAREGGYTF. CDR3 coding DNA: TGTGCCAGCAGGGCCCGGGAGGGTGGCTACACCTTC. Looking up the rest from reference TRBV13 and TRBJ1-2 gives the full variable domain: AAGVIQSPRHLIKEKRETATLKCYPIPRHDTVYWYQQGPGQDPQFLISFYEKMQSDKGSIPDRFSAQQFSDYHSELNMSSLELGDSALYFCASRAREGGYTFGSGTRLTVV.

This chain connects TRBV2 to TRBJ2-2, with 8 bases lining up with TRBD1. The CDR3 runs 16 residues. The ends lost 2 bases at V and 4 bases at J; junction bases unmatched: 6. CDR1 SNHLY and CDR2 FYNNEI come from the germline V gene. Here the CDR3 DNA reads TGTGCCAGCAGTGAACGGGCAGGGGGCGGCACCGGGGAGCTGTTTTTT. Translating it yields CASSERAGGGTGELFF. Drawing the rest from reference TRBV2 and TRBJ2-2, the complete variable domain is EPEVTQTPSHQVTQMGQEVILRCVPISNHLYFYWYRQILGQKVEFLVSFYNNEISEKSEIFDDQFSVERPDGSNFTLKIRSTKLEDSAMYFCASSERAGGGTGELFFGEGSRLTVL.

This clone has only a few counts. The V gene is TRBV2, the J gene TRBJ1-1, with no clear D. The ends were cut back, 8 bases at V and 0 bases at J, with 7 bases in the middle. This CDR3 comprises 12 residues. Per germline, CDR1 SNHLY and CDR2 FYNNEI. DNA for the CDR3: TGTGCCAGCGGCACAGTGAACACTGAAGCTTTCTTT. Its translation is CASGTVNTEAFF.

The chain carries TRBV5-1 and TRBJ2-2, with 7 bases aligning to TRBD1. The CDR3 extends over 14 amino acids. Trimming cost V 1 base and J 3 bases; bases outside gene matches: 0. Germline V gene data show CDR1 as SGHRS and CDR2 as YFSETQ. CDR3 in amino acids: CASSLTGDTGELFF. CDR3 coding DNA: TGCGCCAGCAGCTTGACAGGGGACACCGGGGAGCTGTTTTTT.

The chain uses TRBV30 and TRBJ2-5; 7 bases match TRBD1. The length of the CDR3 is 12 residues. V lost 1 base and J lost 6; bases outside the gene matches: 2. Germline assignment: CDR1 GTSNPN and CDR2 SVGIG (reference sequence). CDR3 DNA: TGTGCCTGGAGTGGACAGGGAAAGACCCAGTACTTC. It specifies CAWSGQGKTQYF.

This chain connects TRBV5-1 to TRBJ2-2; D uncertain. V was clipped by 4 bases and J by 9 bases, with 19 bases between them. Germline V lookup: CDR1 SGHRS, CDR2 YFSETQ. The CDR3 runs to 15 residues. The CDR3 region is CASSLDGNLPRELFF. CDR3 in DNA: TGCGCCAGCAGCCTAGACGGTAACCTTCCCCGGGAGCTGTTTTTT.

This clone occurred a few times. The chain joins TRBV20-1 to TRBJ2-7, with a possible D match to TRBD1 (5 bases). Trimming pared 6 bases from V and 7 bases from J, leaving 13 bases between. Germline assignment: CDR1 DFQATT and CDR2 SNEGSKA (reference sequence). The CDR3 is 11 residues long. CDR3 sequence: CSANPGPEQYF. CDR3 DNA: TGCAGTGCAAACCCAGGGCCAGAGCAGTACTTC.